This TCR beta chain came from a study of STAT5B mutations in CD4+ large granular lymphocyte leukemia. For the study at large: The CDR3 'QG' motif was associated with a particular HLA allele among healthy donors.

Germline assignment: CDR1 SGHDT and CDR2 YYEEEE. The CDR3 runs to 14 residues. Trimming pared 5 bases from V and 4 bases from J, leaving 16 bases between. Here immunoSEQ multiplex PCR was the method, and the copy in TCRdb shows in-frame clones only, minus some. Seen here are approximately 49,000 clones, about 70% observed once, and the top ten hold more than 1.5%. Sequenced material: CD4+ T cells from blood buffy coats. The chain combines TRBV5-6 with TRBJ2-7, with D unresolved. This sequence was found in a human donor in good health. The CDR3 loop is CASRGSQMAYEQYV. Written as DNA, the CDR3 is TGTGCCAGCAGGGGCAGCCAAATGGCGTACGAGCAGTACGTC.